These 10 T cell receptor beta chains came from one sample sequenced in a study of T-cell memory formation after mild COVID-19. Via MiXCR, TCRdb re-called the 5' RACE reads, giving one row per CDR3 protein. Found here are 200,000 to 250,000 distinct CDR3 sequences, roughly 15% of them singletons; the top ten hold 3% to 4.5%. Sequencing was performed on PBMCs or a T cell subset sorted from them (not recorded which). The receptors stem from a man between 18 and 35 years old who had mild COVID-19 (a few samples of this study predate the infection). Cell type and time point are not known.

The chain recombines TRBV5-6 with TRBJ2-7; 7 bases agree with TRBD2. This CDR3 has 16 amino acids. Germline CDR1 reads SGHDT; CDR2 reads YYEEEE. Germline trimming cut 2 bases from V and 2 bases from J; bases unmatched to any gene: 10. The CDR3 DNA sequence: TGTGCCAGCAGCTTCCCGGGCGCTAGCGGTCCCTACGAGCAGTACTTC. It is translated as CASSFPGASGPYEQYF.

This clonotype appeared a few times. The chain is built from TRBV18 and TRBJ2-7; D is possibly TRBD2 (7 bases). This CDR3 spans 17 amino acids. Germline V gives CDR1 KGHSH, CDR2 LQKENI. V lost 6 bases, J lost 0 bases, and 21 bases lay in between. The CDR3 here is CASSSTLAGASSYEQYF. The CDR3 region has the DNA TGTGCCAGCTCCTCTACCCTTGCGGGGGCCAGCTCCTACGAGCAGTACTTC.

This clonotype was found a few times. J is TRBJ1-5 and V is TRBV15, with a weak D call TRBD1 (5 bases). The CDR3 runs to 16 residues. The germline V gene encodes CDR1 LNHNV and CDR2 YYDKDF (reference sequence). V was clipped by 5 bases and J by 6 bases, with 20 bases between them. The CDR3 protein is CATSRRVWDRGQPQHF. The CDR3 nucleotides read TGTGCCACCAGCCGCAGGGTCTGGGACCGTGGTCAGCCCCAGCATTTT.

The CDR3 bases are TGCGCCAGCAGCTTAGCCACACGGCTAGAGACCCAGTACTTC. Encoded protein: CASSLATRLETQYF. The V call is TRBV5-1, the J call TRBJ2-5, with D uncertain. This CDR3 region has 14 residues. The germline V and J ends were trimmed by 2 bases and 4 bases, with 12 bases remaining between them. Germline V CDR1 and CDR2: SGHRS, YFSETQ.

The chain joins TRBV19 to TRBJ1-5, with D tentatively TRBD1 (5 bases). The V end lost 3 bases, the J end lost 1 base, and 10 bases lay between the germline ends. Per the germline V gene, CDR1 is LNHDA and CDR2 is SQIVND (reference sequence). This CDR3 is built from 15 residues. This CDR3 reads CASSIQGGSNQPQHF. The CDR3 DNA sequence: TGTGCCAGTAGTATTCAGGGAGGGAGCAATCAGCCCCAGCATTTT.

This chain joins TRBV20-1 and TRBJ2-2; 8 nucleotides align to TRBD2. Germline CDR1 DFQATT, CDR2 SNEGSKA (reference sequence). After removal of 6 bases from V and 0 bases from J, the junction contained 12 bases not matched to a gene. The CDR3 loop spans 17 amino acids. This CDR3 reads CSARKLAVQANTGELFF. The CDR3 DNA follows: TGCAGTGCGCGGAAACTAGCGGTCCAAGCGAACACCGGGGAGCTGTTTTTT.

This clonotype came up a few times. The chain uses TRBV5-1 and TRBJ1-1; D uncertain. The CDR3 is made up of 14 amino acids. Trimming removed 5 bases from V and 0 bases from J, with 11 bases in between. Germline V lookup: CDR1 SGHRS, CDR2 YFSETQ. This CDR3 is CASRGEALNTEAFF. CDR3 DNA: TGCGCCAGCAGGGGCGAAGCATTGAACACTGAAGCTTTCTTT.

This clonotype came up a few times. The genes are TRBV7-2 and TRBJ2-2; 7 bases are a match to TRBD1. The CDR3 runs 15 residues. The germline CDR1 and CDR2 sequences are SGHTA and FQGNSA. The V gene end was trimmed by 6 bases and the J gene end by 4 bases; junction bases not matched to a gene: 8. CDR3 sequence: CASRFSQGVTGELFF. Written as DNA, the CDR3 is TGTGCCAGCAGGTTTTCGCAGGGGGTCACCGGGGAGCTGTTTTTT.

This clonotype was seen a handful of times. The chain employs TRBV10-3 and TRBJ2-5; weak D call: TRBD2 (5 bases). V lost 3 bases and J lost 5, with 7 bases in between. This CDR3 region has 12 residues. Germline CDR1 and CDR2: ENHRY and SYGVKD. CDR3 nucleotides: TGTGCCATCAGTGAACGAGGGGAGACCCAGTACTTC. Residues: CAISERGETQYF.

DNA for the CDR3: TGCAGTGCTAGTCCCCTCGGGGGCATGGGTGGCTACACCTTC. Its translation is CSASPLGGMGGYTF. The V gene is TRBV20-1, the J gene TRBJ1-2; D is possibly TRBD1 (6 bases). The CDR3 sequence is 14 residues long. V dropped 3 bases and J dropped 7 bases, with 18 bases sitting between them. Germline V gives CDR1 DFQATT, CDR2 SNEGSKA (reference sequence).